This entry is about one T cell receptor (beta chain). Its target is unknown. The entry originates in a study of blood T cells in healthy people across ages. This CDR3 is 16 amino acids long. V shed 0 bases and J 4 bases; nucleotides not matched to a gene: 6. Germline-derived CDR1 and CDR2 are SGHKS and YYEKEE (reference sequence). Ten milliliters of peripheral blood were drawn from each donor into EDTA-treated tubes. Primed by a sample-barcoded 5' primer and a J-beta primer mix, a second PCR proceeded for 7 to 11 cycles. Every individual sample yielded 2.5 million or more paired-end reads (each containing CDR3). MiXCR, applied by TCRdb to the 5' RACE reads, yields one record per CDR3 protein. Among roughly 1.9 million distinct CDR3 sequences, about 39% were seen once, and the ten largest hold under 30%. General study results and limits: Since the PBMCs were unsorted, naive and antigen-experienced cells could not be conclusively compared. Observed TCR beta diversity showed a strong correlation with the percentage of naive T cells as measured by flow cytometry.

The genes are TRBV5-5 and TRBJ2-7, with 11 bases that match TRBD2. Sequenced input: blood. This receptor was obtained from a human donor in good health. CDR3 in DNA: TGTGCCAGCAGCTTGGAACTAGCGGGAGAATCGTACGAGCAGTACTTC. Translated: CASSLELAGESYEQYF.